The clone carrying this T cell receptor beta chain was seen a few times. These data come from a study of T cells in Graves' hyperthyroidism and ophthalmopathy. The cohort's ophthalmopathy patients, a group with duration under 3 months, had a Clinical Activity Score of at least 3 and a NOSPECS grade of at least 4. Amplification of TCR beta CDR3 regions was performed using RNA transcripts as template. The TCR CDR3 first-round RT-PCR relied on the HTBI primer set. TCRdb reprocessed the multiplex PCR reads with MiXCR, giving one entry per CDR3 protein. The sample shows 490,000 or so distinct CDR3 sequences, just under 20% of them seen only once. CDR3 size: 15 residues. CDR1 SGHTA and CDR2 FQGNSA come from the germline V gene. The V end lost 3 bases, the J end lost 7 bases, and 16 bases lay between the germline ends.

V gene TRBV7-2 combines with J gene TRBJ2-4, with D perhaps being TRBD1 or TRBD2 (5 bases each). Sequencing was performed on blood. The sequence was obtained from a man in his forties with Graves' ophthalmopathy. The CDR3 protein is CASSLVRGRGNIQYF. In DNA form, the CDR3 reads TGTGCCAGCAGCTTGGTGAGGGGTCGTGGGAACATTCAGTACTTC.